A selection of T cell receptor beta chains follows, all from one sample in a study of CD8+ T cells in alopecia areata. Sequenced by immunoSEQ multiplex PCR; TCRdb stores in-frame clones only, minus some. The sample holds tens of thousands of clones, 46% seen once. The sequencing here drew on CD8+ T cells sorted from blood, taken at roughly week 38, from a patient treated with tofacitinib. The receptor source for this set is a human donor with alopecia areata. The CDR3 runs from the conserved cysteine through the conserved F or W. Fields, in order: V gene, D gene, J gene, clone size, CDR3 DNA, CDR3 protein. The D gene is left open where the match is weak. Clone sizes are given selectively: once, few, many, or a class where the clone is expanded.

>TRBV15|TRBD1|TRBJ2-6|few
TGTGCCACCTTGGACAGGACTCGCTCTGGGGCCAACGTCCTGACTTTC
CATLDRTRSGANVLTF
>TRBV4-3|TRBD2|TRBJ2-1|few
TGCGCCAGCAGCCAAGATGGGCTAGCGGCGTACAATGAGCAGTTCTTC
CASSQDGLAAYNEQFF
>TRBV4-1|NA|TRBJ2-6|NA
TGCGCCAGCAGCCAAGGGGCAGGTTCTGGGGCCAACGTCCTGACTTTC
CASSQGAGSGANVLTF
>TRBV29-1|TRBD2|TRBJ2-7|NA
TGCAGCGTTGTCCTCAGCACGCTTGGGACTAGCGGGTACGAGCAGTACTTC
CSVVLSTLGTSGYEQYF
>TRBV7-9|NA|TRBJ1-2|NA
TGTGCCAGCAGCTTAGTAGGGGCGGTCTATGGCTACACCTTC
CASSLVGAVYGYTF
>TRBV7-9|NA|TRBJ2-5|NA
TGTGCCAGCAGCTTAGCCCGGTTAACGGAGACCCAGTACTTC
CASSLARLTETQYF
>TRBV5-1|TRBD1|TRBJ1-1|few
TGCGCCAGCAGCTCGCTACAGGGGTTGAACACTGAAGCTTTCTTT
CASSSLQGLNTEAFF
>TRBV30|TRBD2|TRBJ2-1|NA
TGTGCCCACGCTAGCGGGAATTACAATGAGCAGTTCTTC
CAHASGNYNEQFF
>TRBV7-3|TRBD2|TRBJ2-4|NA
TGTGCCAGCAGCTTAAGGCGGGAGGCAGTTCAGTACTTC
CASSLRREAVQYF
>TRBV27|TRBD2|TRBJ2-5|NA
TGTGCCAGCAGTCCGCGACTAGCGGGGCCTTTTCAAGAGACCCAGTACTTC
CASSPRLAGPFQETQYF
>TRBV15|NA|TRBJ1-1|NA
TGTGCCACCAGCCCCGGTCGCGGGACCCGAACTGAAGCTTTCTTT
CATSPGRGTRTEAFF
>TRBV5-6|NA|TRBJ1-1|NA
TGTGCCAGCAGCTTGTACTCTGAAGCTTTCTTT
CASSLYSEAFF
>TRBV15|TRBD2|TRBJ2-1|NA
TGTGCCACCAGCAGAGATCTCGCGGGAGGGCAAAATGAGCAGTTCTTC
CATSRDLAGGQNEQFF
>TRBV4-1|NA|TRBJ2-1|NA
TGCGCCAGCAGCCGGACTGCCGGGGGTACCTACAATGAGCAGTTCTTC
CASSRTAGGTYNEQFF
>TRBV9|TRBD2|TRBJ2-7|NA
TGTGCCAGCAGCGTAGGGGGCGGACTAGCGGGAGGCTACGAGCAGTACTTC
CASSVGGGLAGGYEQYF
>TRBV29-1|NA|TRBJ2-1|few
TGCAGCGCTGGAGGATACTACAATGAGCAGTTCTTC
CSAGGYYNEQFF
>TRBV29-1|NA|TRBJ2-2|few
TGCAGCGTTAGGTACGGCGGGGAGCTGTTTTTT
CSVRYGGELFF
>TRBV29-1|NA|TRBJ2-7|NA
TGCAGCGTTGAAATGACAGAGCCCTACGAGCAGTACTTC
CSVEMTEPYEQYF
>TRBV15|TRBD1|TRBJ1-2|once
TGTGCCACCAGCGGCGGACAGGGAGGGTATGGCTACACCTTC
CATSGGQGGYGYTF
>TRBV27|TRBD2|TRBJ2-7|NA
TGTGCCAGCAGTTTATCCACTAGCGGGAGCTCCTACGAGCAGTACTTC
CASSLSTSGSSYEQYF
>TRBV7-2|NA|TRBJ2-7|NA
TGTGCCAGCAGCTCCGGCGGCGGGACCTACGAGCAGTACTTC
CASSSGGGTYEQYF
>TRBV7-9|TRBD2|TRBJ2-1|few
TGTGCCGGTAGAGCGGGACTAGCGGGAAAAGGGTTCTTC
CAGRAGLAGKGFF
>TRBV2|NA|TRBJ1-5|NA
TGTGCCAGCAGTGAAGTCCCGACTAGCAATCAGCCCCAGCATTTT
CASSEVPTSNQPQHF
>TRBV18|NA|TRBJ2-3|medium-sized
TGTGCCAGCTCACCACAGGGGAGGACAGATACGCAGTATTTT
CASSPQGRTDTQYF
>TRBV11-2|NA|TRBJ2-7|NA
TGTGCCAGCAGCTCGAGGACCGACTCCTACGAGCAGTACTTC
CASSSRTDSYEQYF
>TRBV7-8|TRBD2|TRBJ2-7|NA
TGTGCCAGCAGCTTTGGCGGGGGGCGTACCTACGAGCAGTACTTC
CASSFGGGRTYEQYF
>TRBV4-1|TRBD1|TRBJ2-4|NA
TGCGCCAGCAGCCAAGTCGTGCGGGACAGGGTAAACATTCAGTACTTC
CASSQVVRDRVNIQYF
>TRBV29-1|TRBD2|TRBJ2-5|few
TGCAGCGTTGGGGGTACTAGCGGTAGTTGGGAGACCCAGTACTTC
CSVGGTSGSWETQYF
>TRBV15|TRBD1|TRBJ2-5|few
TGTGCCACCAGCAGCCGGGACAGGGAACAAGAGACCCAGTACTTC
CATSSRDREQETQYF
>TRBV5-6|NA|TRBJ2-5|few
TGTGCCAGCAGCTTGGTCGGTTACCAAGAGACCCAGTACTTC
CASSLVGYQETQYF
>TRBV29-1|TRBD1|TRBJ2-7|few
TGCAGCGTTGCCGGGACAGGGTTATACGAGCAGTACTTC
CSVAGTGLYEQYF
>TRBV9|NA|TRBJ2-7|NA
TGTGCCAGCAGCGTAGCACAGGCGACGGGGGAGCAGTACTTC
CASSVAQATGEQYF
>TRBV19|NA|TRBJ1-1|few
TGTGCCAGTAGTATGAACGGTAACACTGAAGCTTTCTTT
CASSMNGNTEAFF
>TRBV5-1|NA|TRBJ2-5|NA
TGCGCCAGCGGCCCACTAGCTAGCCAGCAAGAGACCCAGTACTTC
CASGPLASQQETQYF
>TRBV27|TRBD2|TRBJ2-7|NA
TGTGCCAGCAGTCTCCGACTAGCGGGAGGGCCAGACGAGCAGTACTTC
CASSLRLAGGPDEQYF
>TRBV6-5|NA|TRBJ2-1|NA
TGTGCCAGCAGTTCTAAGAATACTAACTACAATGAGCAGTTCTTC
CASSSKNTNYNEQFF
>TRBV7-9|TRBD1|TRBJ2-2|NA
TGTGCCAGCAGCTTAAGGGACAGGGAACGGCAGGCCGGGGAGCTGTTTTTT
CASSLRDRERQAGELFF
>TRBV28|NA|TRBJ2-2|NA
TGTGCCAGCAGTCGGAACAGTGAAACCGGGGAGCTGTTTTTT
CASSRNSETGELFF
>TRBV19|TRBD1|TRBJ2-4|NA
TGTGCCAGTAGTATAGGGGACAGGGGAGACATTCAGTACTTC
CASSIGDRGDIQYF
>TRBV7-2|NA|TRBJ2-7|NA
TGTGCCAGCAGCAGCGGCGGTGAGAAAACCTACGAGCAGTACTTC
CASSSGGEKTYEQYF
>TRBV27|NA|TRBJ2-7|NA
TGTGCCGGCTTACTCGGTACGCAGCAGTACTTC
CAGLLGTQQYF
>TRBV2|TRBD2|TRBJ2-7|few
TGTGCCAGCGGAAGTATCCCCGGGGGGACCTACGAGCAGTACTTC
CASGSIPGGTYEQYF
>TRBV11-2|NA|TRBJ2-5|NA
TGTGCCAGCAGCTTGGGTTTTACGGAGACGTACCAAGAGACCCAGTACTTC
CASSLGFTETYQETQYF
>TRBV4-1|TRBD1|TRBJ2-7|few
TGCGCCAGCAGCCAGTCCGGGACAGGGCCCGAGCAGTACTTC
CASSQSGTGPEQYF
>TRBV27|TRBD2|TRBJ2-7|NA
TGTGCCAGCAGTTTATCCCCCCCGGGGGGGAACGAGCAGTACTTC
CASSLSPPGGNEQYF
>TRBV7-9|NA|TRBJ1-1|NA
TGTGCCAGCAGCCCAACCACGACGAACACTGAAGCTTTCTTT
CASSPTTTNTEAFF
>TRBV4-2|NA|TRBJ2-1|few
TGTGCCAGCAGCCGCAACCTGGCGGGGACCCTAGGGAATGAGCAGTTCTTC
CASSRNLAGTLGNEQFF